This T cell receptor (beta chain) was found in a study of T-cell reconstitution after alpha-beta-depleted transplantation in children. Study-level findings and limits: Some patients' high day-60 TCRbeta diversity was attributed to recipient cells surviving conditioning. Several hundred rapidly expanded clones from non-depleted graft cells reportedly supplied alpha-beta T cells about two months post-transplant.

During its preparation, the TCRbeta library received unique molecular identifiers. Each CDR3 protein is one row after TCRdb ran MiXCR on the PCR reads. The sample records about 980,000 distinct CDR3 sequences, 25% to 30% being singletons. Trimming removed 5 bases from V and 6 bases from J; junction bases left unmatched: 14. The CDR3 consists of 16 residues. Germline CDR1 reads ENHRY; CDR2 reads SYGVKD. With respect to this clonotype: Antigen unknown.

The V and J genes are TRBV10-3 and TRBJ2-3; TRBD1 agrees at 7 bases. The TCR comes from a boy under three years old who had a stem cell transplant for SCID, so the T cells may come from the graft donor. The specimen was PBMCs, mostly from graft donor cells, collected 360 days after TCRalphabeta/CD19-depleted stem cell transplant. This CDR3 reads CAISNTGTAIRDTQYF. DNA of the CDR3: TGTGCCATCAGTAATACCGGGACAGCGATTAGGGATACGCAGTATTTT.